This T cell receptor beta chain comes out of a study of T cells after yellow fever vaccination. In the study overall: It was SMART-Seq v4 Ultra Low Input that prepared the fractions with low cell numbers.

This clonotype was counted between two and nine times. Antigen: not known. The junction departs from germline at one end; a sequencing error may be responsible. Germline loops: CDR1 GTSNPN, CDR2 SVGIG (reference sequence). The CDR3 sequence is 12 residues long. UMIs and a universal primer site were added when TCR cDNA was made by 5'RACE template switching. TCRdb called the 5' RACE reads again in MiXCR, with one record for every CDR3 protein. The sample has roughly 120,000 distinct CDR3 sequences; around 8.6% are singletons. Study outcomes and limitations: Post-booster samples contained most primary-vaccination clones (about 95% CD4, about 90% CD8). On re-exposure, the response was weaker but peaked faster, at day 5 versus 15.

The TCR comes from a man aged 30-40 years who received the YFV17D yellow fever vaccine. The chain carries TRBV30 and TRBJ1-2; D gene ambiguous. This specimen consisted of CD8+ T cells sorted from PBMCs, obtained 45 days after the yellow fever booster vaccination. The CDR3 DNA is TGTGCCTGGAGTGTAGGTGGAAGGGTCTTAATCTTC. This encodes CAWSVGGRVLIF.